These T cell receptor beta chains were read from a single sample in a study of human T cells and chemical hapten exposure. MiXCR, applied by TCRdb to the RACE reads, yields one record per CDR3 protein. The repertoire holds under 60,000 distinct CDR3 sequences, with 8.5% to 10% as singletons. The source material was whole blood, sampled in connection with sensitization to the hapten diphenylcyclopropenone (DPC). These receptors were collected from a young woman with alopecia areata. Some clones in this sample may be carry-over from other donors' samples. The conserved cysteine and the conserved F or W are not part of the CDR3 here. Fields, in order: V gene, J gene, CDR3 protein.

v_call: TRBV6-5; j_call: TRBJ2-7; cdr3_aa: ASSQQGGPYEQY
v_call: TRBV4-3; j_call: TRBJ2-3; cdr3_aa: ASSQTSSVAQY
v_call: TRBV6-6; j_call: TRBJ1-6; cdr3_aa: ASSLSLGQLH
v_call: TRBV5-1; j_call: TRBJ1-5; cdr3_aa: ASSLEGGRVQPQH
v_call: TRBV25-1; j_call: TRBJ2-3; cdr3_aa: ASTRGFGTDTQY
v_call: TRBV4-1; j_call: TRBJ2-5; cdr3_aa: ASSLLIAGSQGETQY
v_call: TRBV20-1; j_call: TRBJ1-5; cdr3_aa: SASGVRGEGQPQH
v_call: TRBV20-1; j_call: TRBJ2-3; cdr3_aa: SARDRGRNTDTQY
v_call: TRBV12-3/TRBV12-4; j_call: TRBJ2-4; cdr3_aa: ASSFGNIQY
v_call: TRBV28; j_call: TRBJ1-5; cdr3_aa: ASRSRQQAYSNQPQH
v_call: TRBV7-9; j_call: TRBJ1-4; cdr3_aa: ASSPGDPTNEKLF
v_call: TRBV6-2/TRBV6-3; j_call: TRBJ2-7; cdr3_aa: ASSSAGGGSYEQY